Listed here are 22 T cell receptor beta chains from one sample, sequenced in a study of siplizumab effects on memory and regulatory T cells. Clones were read by immunoSEQ multiplex PCR, and TCRdb kept only the in-frame ones, dropping some. The sample has under 100,000 clones, 85% to 95% seen once; the top ten hold roughly 1.3%. Material: non-Treg CD4+ T cells sorted from blood. Receptors originate from a human donor in good health.

The rearrangement joins TRBV19 to TRBJ2-1, with 12 bases identical to TRBD1. Looked up from germline, CDR1 is LNHDA and CDR2 is SQIVND (reference sequence). After removal of 4 bases from V and 8 bases from J, the junction contained 6 bases not matched to a gene. The CDR3 sequence is 15 residues long. The CDR3 region is CASSRGQGARDEQFF. CDR3 in DNA: TGTGCCAGTAGTAGGGGACAGGGGGCACGCGATGAGCAGTTCTTC.

CDR3 region: CASRQGWESVETQYF. The DNA of the CDR3 is TGCGCCAGCAGACAGGGGTGGGAGTCCGTTGAGACCCAGTACTTC. V and J are TRBV5-1 and TRBJ2-5; 7 bases match TRBD1. CDR1 SGHRS and CDR2 YFSETQ come from the germline V gene. Trimming at V came to 5 bases and at J to 5 bases, leaving 12 bases not matched to a gene. The CDR3 is 15 amino acids.

This chain joins TRBV12-5 and TRBJ1-2, with 7 nucleotides matching TRBD1. Germline CDR1 and CDR2: LGHNT and FRNRAP. V dropped 5 bases and J dropped 3; count of bases not matched to a gene: 12. The CDR3 sequence is 16 residues long. CDR3 protein: CASGQTPQGHDYGYTF. In DNA form, the CDR3 reads TGTGCTAGTGGTCAGACCCCACAGGGGCACGACTATGGCTACACCTTC.

This rearrangement joins TRBV7-9 to TRBJ1-2, with TRBD1 identical over 7 bases. The CDR3 sequence is 18 residues long. Trimming cost V 1 base and J 1 base; bases outside gene matches: 12. CDR1 and CDR2 from the germline V gene are SEHNR and FQNEAQ (reference sequence). This CDR3 reads CASSLGPGTAVINYGYTF. The CDR3 nucleotides are TGTGCCAGCAGCTTAGGACCAGGGACAGCCGTTATTAACTATGGCTACACCTTC. Filled out from reference TRBV7-9 and TRBJ1-2, the complete variable domain reads DTGVSQNPRHKITKRGQNVTFRCDPISEHNRLYWYRQTLGQGPEFLTYFQNEAQLEKSRLLSDRFSAERPKGSFSTLEIQRTEQGDSAMYLCASSLGPGTAVINYGYTFGSGTRLTVV.

This clone has only one observation. A read error may produce the germline difference seen at one junction end. The V call is TRBV30, the J call TRBJ2-2, with TRBD2 matching over 7 bases. The CDR3 runs 15 residues. Germline CDR1 GTSNPN, CDR2 SVGIG (reference sequence). This CDR3 is CAWSMGLPDTGGLFF. The CDR3 bases are TGTGCCTGGAGCATGGGACTACCTGACACCGGGGGGCTGTTTTTT.

The rearrangement links TRBV19 to TRBJ2-2, with D perhaps TRBD2 (6 bases). The CDR3 is 16 residues long. V shed 6 bases and J shed 4 bases, with 18 bases lying between them. Germline CDR1 LNHDA, CDR2 SQIVND (reference sequence). The CDR3 region is CASSRTSGGTTGELFF. In DNA, the CDR3 is TGTGCCAGTAGCCGAACCAGCGGAGGGACCACCGGGGAGCTGTTTTTT.

As for this clone: The junction and the germline gene differ at one end; a read error may be behind it. The chain employs TRBV28 and TRBJ2-7; 9 nucleotides line up with TRBD1. Germline CDR1 reads MDHEN; CDR2 reads SYDVKM. The CDR3 is made up of 12 amino acids. As DNA, the CDR3 is TGTGCCAGCAGTACAGCCGGGACAGGGAAAAGGTTC. Its protein is CASSTAGTGKRF.

The chain is built from TRBV6-5 and TRBJ2-5; 10 bases line up with TRBD1. The J call is doubtful: the DNA matches TRBJ2-7 better. Per the germline V gene, CDR1 is MNHEY and CDR2 is SVGAGI. This CDR3 has 14 residues. The CDR3 protein is CASSYGTGDTEQYF. The CDR3 DNA reads as TGTGCCAGCAGTTACGGGACAGGGGATACCGAGCAGTACTTC.

The V and J genes are TRBV5-4 and TRBJ1-1; weak D call: TRBD1 (6 bases). CDR3 length: 14 residues. Trimming took off 0 bases at V and 7 bases at J, with 13 bases between the two ends. Germline CDR1 and CDR2: SGHNT and YYREEE (reference sequence). The CDR3 DNA reads as TGTGCCAGCAGCTTGGAGACTTGGGACAATGAAGCTTTCTTT. Amino acids: CASSLETWDNEAFF.

The genes are TRBV18 and TRBJ1-2, with a tentative D call TRBD1 (6 bases). Germline V lookup: CDR1 KGHSH, CDR2 LQKENI. The CDR3 runs to 16 residues. Trimming took off 3 bases at V and 0 bases at J, with 14 bases between the two ends. CDR3 sequence (DNA): TGTGCCAGCTCACCTGGTACAGGGTTCTCTAACTATGGCTACACCTTC. As protein: CASSPGTGFSNYGYTF.

This chain links TRBV12-5 with TRBJ2-1; D not resolved. Germline V CDR1 and CDR2: LGHNT, FRNRAP. The V end lost 4 bases, the J end lost 5 bases, and 12 bases lay between the germline ends. The CDR3 has 14 residues. Here the CDR3 reads CASGSPMPHNEQFF. Written as DNA, the CDR3 is TGTGCTAGTGGTTCCCCCATGCCTCACAATGAGCAGTTCTTC.

The chain joins TRBV10-3 to TRBJ1-2, with no clear D. V was shortened by 2 bases and J by 1 base, with 5 bases between the two germline ends. CDR3 length: 13 amino acids. Germline V gene lookup returns CDR1 ENHRY and CDR2 SYGVKD. In DNA, the CDR3 is TGTGCCATCAGTGAGGGCCTTAACTATGGCTACACCTTC. Its translation: CAISEGLNYGYTF.

This rearrangement joins TRBV5-8 to TRBJ2-5, with TRBD2 identical over 9 bases. V dropped 3 bases and J dropped 3; count of bases not matched to a gene: 12. There are 17 residues in the CDR3. Germline lookup yields CDR1 SGHTS and CDR2 YDEGEE. CDR3 DNA sequence: TGTGCCAGCAGCTCCGCATATAGCGGGAGTCCTAAAGAGACCCAGTACTTC. This encodes CASSSAYSGSPKETQYF.

The V call is TRBV9, the J call TRBJ1-2; D call uncertain. From germline, CDR1 is SGDLS and CDR2 YYNGEE. This CDR3 comprises 15 residues. The V gene lost 2 bases and the J gene lost 3 bases, with 14 bases spanning the gap. The CDR3 here is CASSVQGMNHYGYTF. The CDR3, as DNA: TGTGCCAGCAGCGTCCAAGGGATGAATCACTATGGCTACACCTTC.

V gene TRBV19 combines with J gene TRBJ1-2; D unclear. Germline CDR1 LNHDA, CDR2 SQIVND (reference sequence). CDR3 length: 15 amino acids. V lost 3 bases to trimming and J lost 5 bases, with 16 bases between them. The CDR3: CASSIPPPFLYGYTF. The CDR3 nucleotides read TGTGCCAGTAGTATTCCCCCGCCGTTCCTTTATGGCTACACCTTC.

This chain links TRBV30 with TRBJ1-1; D is perhaps TRBD1 (6 bases). From germline, CDR1 is GTSNPN and CDR2 SVGIG (reference sequence). V was clipped by 2 bases and J by 5 bases, with 9 bases between them. The length of the CDR3 is 12 residues. CDR3 loop: CAWSTGKTEAFF. In nucleotides, the CDR3 is TGTGCCTGGAGTACAGGGAAGACTGAAGCTTTCTTT.

As concerns this clone: Germline is not matched at one junction end, which may reflect a read error. J is TRBJ1-4 and V is TRBV20-1; D unresolved. Germline V gene lookup returns CDR1 DFQATT and CDR2 SNEGSKA (reference sequence). This CDR3 region has 11 residues. The CDR3, as DNA: TGCAGTGCTAGGTCTGGGGAAACACTGTTTTTT. Protein product: CSARSGETLFF.

The chain's CDR3 is CASTLNGRTEAFF. The CDR3 DNA sequence: TGTGCCAGCACTCTCAACGGGAGGACTGAAGCTTTCTTT. The J gene is TRBJ1-1, the V gene TRBV6-1; D gene uncertain. The CDR3 extends over 13 amino acids. CDR1 is MNHNS and CDR2 is SASEGT in the germline V gene. V gave up 7 bases and J gave up 5 bases, with 14 bases separating them.

The chain uses TRBV5-4 and TRBJ1-5; D gene ambiguous. The CDR3 runs 14 residues. V was clipped by 1 base and J by 3 bases, with 8 bases between them. Germline CDR1 and CDR2: SGHNT and YYREEE (reference sequence). This CDR3 is CASSLYPTNQPQHF. DNA for the CDR3: TGTGCCAGCAGCTTGTACCCTACCAATCAGCCCCAGCATTTT. The full variable domain, rest sourced from reference TRBV5-4 and TRBJ1-5, is ETGVTQSPTHLIKTRGQQVTLRCSSQSGHNTVSWYQQALGQGPQFIFQYYREEENGRGNFPPRFSGLQFPNYSSELNVNALELDDSALYLCASSLYPTNQPQHFGDGTRLSIL.

This chain uses TRBV6-6 with TRBJ2-7; D unresolved. This CDR3 has 15 amino acids. The V gene lost 5 bases and the J gene lost 0 bases, with 14 bases spanning the gap. Germline-derived CDR1 and CDR2 are MNHNY and SVGAGI (reference sequence). CDR3 nucleotides: TGTGCCAGCAGTACCCAAGGGCGGAGCTCCTACGAGCAGTACTTC. It translates to CASSTQGRSSYEQYF.

CDR3: CASSLGGEGGEEQFF. The DNA for the CDR3 is TGTGCCAGCAGCTTAGGGGGAGAGGGAGGGGAAGAGCAGTTCTTC. The J gene is TRBJ2-1, the V gene TRBV7-2; 7 nucleotides match TRBD2. Germline CDR1 is SGHTA and CDR2 is FQGNSA. The CDR3 is 15 residues long. The trim removed 1 base at V and 10 bases at J, leaving 10 bases unmatched.

The V call is TRBV7-3, the J call TRBJ2-1; D is undetermined. The germline CDR1 and CDR2 sequences are SGHTA and FQGTGA. Trimming removed 4 bases at V and 0 bases at J, with 13 bases between. This CDR3 is built from 16 residues. CDR3 residues: CASSSTLISSYNEQFF. Written as DNA, the CDR3 is TGTGCCAGCAGCTCTACCCTGATCAGCTCCTACAATGAGCAGTTCTTC.